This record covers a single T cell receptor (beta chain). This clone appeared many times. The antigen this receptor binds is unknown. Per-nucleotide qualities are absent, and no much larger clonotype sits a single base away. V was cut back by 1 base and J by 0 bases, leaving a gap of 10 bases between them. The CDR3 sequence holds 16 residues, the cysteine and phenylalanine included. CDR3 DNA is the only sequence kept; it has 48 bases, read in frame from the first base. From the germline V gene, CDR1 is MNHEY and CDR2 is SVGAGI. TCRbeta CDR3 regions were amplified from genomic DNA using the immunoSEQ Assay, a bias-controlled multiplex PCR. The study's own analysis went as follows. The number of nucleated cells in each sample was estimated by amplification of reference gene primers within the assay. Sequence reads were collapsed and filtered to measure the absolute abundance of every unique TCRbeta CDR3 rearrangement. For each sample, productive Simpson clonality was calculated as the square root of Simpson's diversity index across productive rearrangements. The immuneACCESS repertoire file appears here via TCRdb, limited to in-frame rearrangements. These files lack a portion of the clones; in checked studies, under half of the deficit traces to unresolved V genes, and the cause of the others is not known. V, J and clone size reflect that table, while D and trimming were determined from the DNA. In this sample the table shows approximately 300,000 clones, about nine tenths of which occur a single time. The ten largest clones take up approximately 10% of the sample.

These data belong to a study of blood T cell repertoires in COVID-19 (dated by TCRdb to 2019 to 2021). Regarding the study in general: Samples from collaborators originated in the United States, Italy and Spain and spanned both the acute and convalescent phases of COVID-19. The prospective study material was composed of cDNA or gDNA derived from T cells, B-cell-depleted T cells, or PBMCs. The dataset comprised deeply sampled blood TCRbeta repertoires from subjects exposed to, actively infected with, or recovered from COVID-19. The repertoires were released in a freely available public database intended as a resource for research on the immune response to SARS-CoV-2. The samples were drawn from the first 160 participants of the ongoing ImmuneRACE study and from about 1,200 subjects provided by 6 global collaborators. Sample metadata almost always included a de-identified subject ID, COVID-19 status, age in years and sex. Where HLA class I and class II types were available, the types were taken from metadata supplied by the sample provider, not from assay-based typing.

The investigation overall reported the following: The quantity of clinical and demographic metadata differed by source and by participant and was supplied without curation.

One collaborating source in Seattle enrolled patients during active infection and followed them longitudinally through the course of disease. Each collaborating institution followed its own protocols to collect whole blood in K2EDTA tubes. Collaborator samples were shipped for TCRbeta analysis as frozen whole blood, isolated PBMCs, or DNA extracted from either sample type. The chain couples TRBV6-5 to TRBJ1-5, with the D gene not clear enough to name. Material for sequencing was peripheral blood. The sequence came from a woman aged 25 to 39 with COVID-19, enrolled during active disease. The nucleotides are TGTGCCAGCAGTTACTTTGGGGAGAATAGCAATCAGCCCCAGCATTTT. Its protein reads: CASSYFGENSNQPQHF.